This entry describes one T cell receptor (beta chain). Antigen: not known. Sort purity for all populations was recorded as exceeding 98%. The CDR3 spans 13 residues. V lost 7 bases to trimming and J lost 4 bases; unmatched junction nucleotides: 5. CDR1 is LNHDA, CDR2 SQIVND, per germline (reference sequence). The sample originates from a study of beta chain features in type 1 diabetes. Study in general: All of the samples together had 107,917,701 sorted cells examined. The study, taken as a whole, reports: People with Type 1 diabetes carried modestly yet significantly shorter TCRB CDR3s in all four CD4+ subsets. Patients' naive, central memory and regulatory TCRB repertoires appeared more alike than those of healthy donors.

Expressed TCRB transcripts got sequenced, as all isolated RNA was reverse transcribed. There were about 3.5 million reads on average in the naive, central memory and regulatory T cell samples. Libraries were prepared by immunoSEQ multiplex PCR; TCRdb keeps only in-frame clonotypes and omits some of them. The sample carries under 850,000 clones, 13% recorded once. Material for sequencing was naive CD4+ T cells from blood. This TCR came from a man between 18 and 35 years old with type 1 diabetes. The chain joins TRBV19 to TRBJ2-5; TRBD1 aligns across 8 bases. In DNA, the CDR3 is TGTGCCAGTACCCCAGGGGGCCGAGAGACCCAGTACTTC. This codes for CASTPGGRETQYF.